Shown below are 8 T cell receptor beta chains from a single sample sequenced in a study of OX40 agonist ivuxolimab in advanced cancers. Sequencing was performed with immunoSEQ multiplex PCR; in TCRdb, only in-frame clones are kept and a portion is missing. The sample lists roughly 45,000 clones, around nine tenths occurring once. Material: CD4+ or CD8+ T cells sorted from blood, obtained in a trial of the OX40 agonist ivuxolimab. These receptors were collected from an adult with an advanced solid tumor such as melanoma, head and neck, liver or kidney cancer.

The gene calls are TRBV6-5 and TRBJ2-2; D is unresolved. Trimming stripped 7 bases from V and 1 base from J, with 7 bases between. Germline V gene sequence: CDR1 MNHEY, CDR2 SVGAGI. The CDR3 sequence is 13 residues long. The DNA of the CDR3 is TGTGCCAGCAACGCCGGGAACACCGGGGAGCTGTTTTTT. This encodes CASNAGNTGELFF.

CDR3: CASSQDSGNTEAFF. CDR3 in DNA: TGCGCCAGCAGCCAAGATTCCGGGAACACTGAAGCTTTCTTT. The chain links TRBV4-1 to TRBJ1-1; D ambiguous. CDR3 length: 14 residues. Germline assignment: CDR1 MGHRA and CDR2 YSYEKL. V was pared by 0 bases and J by 1 base, with 6 bases between.

The gene calls are TRBV11-1 and TRBJ2-3; 12 bases line up with TRBD2. The CDR3 length is 16 residues. J was trimmed by 4 bases and V by 5 bases; bases with no gene match: 7. Germline V gene sequence: CDR1 SGHAT, CDR2 FQDESV (reference sequence). The CDR3 DNA reads as TGTGCCAGCAGCCAGACTAGCGGGGGAGCGGCAGATACGCAGTATTTT. As protein: CASSQTSGGAADTQYF.

The chain recombines TRBV4-1 with TRBJ1-3; no firm D call. The CDR3 extends over 16 amino acids. V lost 1 base and J lost 5, with 15 bases in between. Looked up from germline, CDR1 is MGHRA and CDR2 is YSYEKL. In nucleotides, the CDR3 is TGCGCCAGCAGCCAAGTTTCGGGGATAGGAAGAAACACCATATATTTT. Protein product: CASSQVSGIGRNTIYF.

CDR3: CASSLTGEALYEQYV. The CDR3 nucleotides are TGTGCCAGCAGTTTAACAGGGGAGGCTCTCTACGAGCAGTACGTC. The chain employs TRBV7-8 and TRBJ2-7, with D possibly matching TRBD1 (7 bases). This CDR3 spans 15 amino acids. Looked up from germline, CDR1 is SGHVS and CDR2 is FQNEAQ. V was trimmed by 6 bases and J by 3 bases, leaving 18 bases between them.

The genes are TRBV19 and TRBJ2-5, with 7 bases matching TRBD1. This CDR3 is built from 13 residues. V shed 4 bases, J shed 5 bases, and the junction held 4 bases outside the gene matches. Germline V lookup: CDR1 LNHDA, CDR2 SQIVND (reference sequence). CDR3 protein: CASSNDREETQYF. CDR3 nucleotides: TGTGCCAGTAGTAATGACAGGGAGGAGACCCAGTACTTC.

This chain uses TRBV14 with TRBJ2-1; D not certain. V lost 3 bases, J lost 2 bases, and 2 bases lay in between. This CDR3 is 12 amino acids long. Germline V gene data show CDR1 as SGHDN and CDR2 as FVKESK. The CDR3 DNA sequence: TGTGCCAGCAGCCATCCCTACAATGAGCAGTTCTTC. Its translation is CASSHPYNEQFF.

In DNA form, the CDR3 reads TGTGCCAGCAGCGGGACTTCAGGGGGCGCGGATGGCTACACCTTC. Translation: CASSGTSGGADGYTF. The chain uses TRBV7-9 and TRBJ1-2; 8 bases are shared with TRBD1. Germline lookup yields CDR1 SEHNR and CDR2 FQNEAQ (reference sequence). This CDR3 has 15 residues. V was clipped by 5 bases and J by 6 bases; unmatched bases: 11.